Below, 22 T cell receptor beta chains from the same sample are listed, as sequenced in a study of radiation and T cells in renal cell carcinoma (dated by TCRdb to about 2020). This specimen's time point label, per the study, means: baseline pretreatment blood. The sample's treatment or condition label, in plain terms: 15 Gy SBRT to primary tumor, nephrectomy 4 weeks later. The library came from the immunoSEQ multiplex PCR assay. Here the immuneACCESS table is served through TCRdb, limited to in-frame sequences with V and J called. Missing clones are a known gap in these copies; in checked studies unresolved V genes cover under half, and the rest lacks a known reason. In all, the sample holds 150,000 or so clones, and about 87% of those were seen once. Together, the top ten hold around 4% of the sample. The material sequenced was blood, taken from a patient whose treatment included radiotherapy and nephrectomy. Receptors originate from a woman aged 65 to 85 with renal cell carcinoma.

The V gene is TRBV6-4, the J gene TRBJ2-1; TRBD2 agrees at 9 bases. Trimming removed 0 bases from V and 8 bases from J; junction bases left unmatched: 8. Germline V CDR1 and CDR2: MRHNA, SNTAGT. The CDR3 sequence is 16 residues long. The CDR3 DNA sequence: TGTGCCAGCAGTGACTCTGGCGGGGGGGCCGCAGATGAGCAGTTCTTC. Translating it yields CASSDSGGGAADEQFF.

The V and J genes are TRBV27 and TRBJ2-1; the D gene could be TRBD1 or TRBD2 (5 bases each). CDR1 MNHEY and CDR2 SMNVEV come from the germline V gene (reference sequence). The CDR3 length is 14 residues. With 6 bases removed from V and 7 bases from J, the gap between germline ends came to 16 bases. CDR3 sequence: CASRRVGGENEQFF. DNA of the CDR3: TGTGCCAGCAGGAGGGTTGGGGGAGAAAATGAGCAGTTCTTC.

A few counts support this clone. Here the CDR3 reads CAWTASYGYTF. CDR3 in DNA: TGTGCCTGGACAGCATCCTATGGCTACACCTTC. The V call is TRBV30, the J call TRBJ1-2; D not certain. Germline V CDR1 and CDR2: GTSNPN, SVGIG (reference sequence). V lost 4 bases and J lost 4, with 7 bases in between. The CDR3 loop spans 11 amino acids.

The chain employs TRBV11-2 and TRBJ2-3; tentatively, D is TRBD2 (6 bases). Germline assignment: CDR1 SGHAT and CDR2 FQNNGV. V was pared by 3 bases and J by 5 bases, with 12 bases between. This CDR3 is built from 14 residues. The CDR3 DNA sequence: TGTGCCAGCAGCTTGAGCAGGAGGGGAGATACGCAGTATTTT. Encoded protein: CASSLSRRGDTQYF. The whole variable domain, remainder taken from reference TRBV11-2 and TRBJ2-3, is EAGVAQSPRYKIIEKRQSVAFWCNPISGHATLYWYQQILGQGPKLLIQFQNNGVVDDSQLPKDRFSAERLKGVDSTLKIQPAKLEDSAVYLCASSLSRRGDTQYFGPGTRLTVL.

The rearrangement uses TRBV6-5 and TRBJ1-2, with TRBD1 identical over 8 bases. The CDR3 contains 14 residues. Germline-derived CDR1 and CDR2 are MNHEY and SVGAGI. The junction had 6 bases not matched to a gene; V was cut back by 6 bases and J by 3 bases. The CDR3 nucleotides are TGTGCCAGCAGACTACTGACAGGGGACTATGGCTACACCTTC. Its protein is CASRLLTGDYGYTF.

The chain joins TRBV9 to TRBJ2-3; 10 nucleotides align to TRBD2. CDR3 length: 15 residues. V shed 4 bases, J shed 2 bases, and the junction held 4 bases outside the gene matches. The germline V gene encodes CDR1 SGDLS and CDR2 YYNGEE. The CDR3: CASSLGLAATDTQYF. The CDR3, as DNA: TGTGCCAGCAGCCTAGGACTAGCGGCCACAGATACGCAGTATTTT.

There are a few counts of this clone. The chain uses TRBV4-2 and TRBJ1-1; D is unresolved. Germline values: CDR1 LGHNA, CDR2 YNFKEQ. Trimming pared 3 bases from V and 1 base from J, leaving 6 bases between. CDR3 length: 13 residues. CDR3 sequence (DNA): TGTGCCAGCAGCCAGGCCAGGAACACTGAAGCTTTCTTT. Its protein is CASSQARNTEAFF.

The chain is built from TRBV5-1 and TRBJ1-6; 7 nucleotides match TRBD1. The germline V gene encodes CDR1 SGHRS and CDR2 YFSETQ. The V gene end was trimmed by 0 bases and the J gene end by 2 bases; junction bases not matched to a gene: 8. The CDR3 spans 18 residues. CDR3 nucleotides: TGCGCCAGCAGCTTGGGCACAGGGGTCTTCACCTATAATTCACCCCTCCACTTT. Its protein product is CASSLGTGVFTYNSPLHF.

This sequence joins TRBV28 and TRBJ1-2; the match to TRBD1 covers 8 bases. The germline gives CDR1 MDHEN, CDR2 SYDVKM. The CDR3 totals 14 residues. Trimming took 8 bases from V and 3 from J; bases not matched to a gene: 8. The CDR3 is CASEGTGGHYGYTF. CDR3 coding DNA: TGTGCCAGCGAAGGGACAGGAGGCCACTATGGCTACACCTTC.

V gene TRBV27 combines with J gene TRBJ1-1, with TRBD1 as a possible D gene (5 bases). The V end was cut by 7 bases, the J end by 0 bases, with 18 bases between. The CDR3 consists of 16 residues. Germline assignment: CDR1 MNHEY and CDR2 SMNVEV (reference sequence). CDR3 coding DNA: TGTGCCAGCAATAAACAGGTTACAGCCATGAACACTGAAGCTTTCTTT. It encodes CASNKQVTAMNTEAFF.

The CDR3: CASSPLATSHSGNTIYF. CDR3 nucleotide sequence: TGTGCCAGCAGCCCTTTAGCAACCAGCCACTCTGGAAACACCATATATTTT. The rearrangement links TRBV7-2 to TRBJ1-3; no reliable D call. The CDR3 has 17 residues. Germline CDR1 reads SGHTA; CDR2 reads FQGNSA. The V gene lost 5 bases and the J gene lost 0 bases, with 17 bases spanning the gap.

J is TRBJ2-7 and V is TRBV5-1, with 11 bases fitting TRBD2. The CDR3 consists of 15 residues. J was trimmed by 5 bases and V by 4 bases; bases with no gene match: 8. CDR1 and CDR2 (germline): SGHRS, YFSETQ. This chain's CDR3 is CASSLGLAGANEQYF. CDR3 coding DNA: TGCGCCAGCAGCCTCGGACTAGCGGGTGCCAACGAGCAGTACTTC.

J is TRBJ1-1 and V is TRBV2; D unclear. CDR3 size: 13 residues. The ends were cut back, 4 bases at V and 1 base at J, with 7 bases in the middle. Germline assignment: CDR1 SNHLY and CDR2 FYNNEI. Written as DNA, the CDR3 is TGTGCCAGCAGTGTAGAAGGGAACACTGAAGCTTTCTTT. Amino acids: CASSVEGNTEAFF.

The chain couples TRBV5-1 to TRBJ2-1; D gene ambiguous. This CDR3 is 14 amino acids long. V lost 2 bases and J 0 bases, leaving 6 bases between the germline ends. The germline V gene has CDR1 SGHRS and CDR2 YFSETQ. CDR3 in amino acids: CASSFDLSYNEQFF. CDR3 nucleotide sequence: TGCGCCAGCAGCTTTGATCTCTCCTACAATGAGCAGTTCTTC.

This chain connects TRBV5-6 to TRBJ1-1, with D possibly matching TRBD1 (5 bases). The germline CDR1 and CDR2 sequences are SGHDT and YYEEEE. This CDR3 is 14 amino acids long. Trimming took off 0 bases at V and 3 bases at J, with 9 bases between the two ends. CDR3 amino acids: CASSLAGMDTEAFF. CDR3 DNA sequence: TGTGCCAGCAGCTTGGCAGGGATGGACACTGAAGCTTTCTTT.

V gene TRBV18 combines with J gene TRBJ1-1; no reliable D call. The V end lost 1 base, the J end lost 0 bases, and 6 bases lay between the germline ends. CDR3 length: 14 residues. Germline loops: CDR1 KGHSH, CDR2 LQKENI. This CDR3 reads CASSPQGMNTEAFF. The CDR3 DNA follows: TGTGCCAGCTCACCACAGGGAATGAACACTGAAGCTTTCTTT.

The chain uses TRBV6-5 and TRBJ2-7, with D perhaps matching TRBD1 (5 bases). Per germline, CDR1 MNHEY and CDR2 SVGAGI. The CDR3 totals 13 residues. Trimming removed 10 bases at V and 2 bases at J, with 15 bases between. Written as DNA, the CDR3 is TGTGCCATCACCGAGGCAGGGCCCTACGAGCAGTACTTC. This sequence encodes CAITEAGPYEQYF.

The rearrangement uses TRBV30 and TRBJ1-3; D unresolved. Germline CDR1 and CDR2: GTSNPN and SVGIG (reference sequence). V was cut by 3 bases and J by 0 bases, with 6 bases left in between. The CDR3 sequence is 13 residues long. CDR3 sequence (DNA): TGTGCCTGGAGGACTTTCTCTGGAAACACCATATATTTT. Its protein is CAWRTFSGNTIYF.

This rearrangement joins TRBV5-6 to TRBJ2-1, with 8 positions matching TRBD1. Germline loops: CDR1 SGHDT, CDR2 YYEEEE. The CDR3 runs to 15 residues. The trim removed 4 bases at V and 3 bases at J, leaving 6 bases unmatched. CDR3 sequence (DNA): TGTGCCAGCAGCCCGGACAGGGTAGGCTACAATGAGCAGTTCTTC. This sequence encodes CASSPDRVGYNEQFF.

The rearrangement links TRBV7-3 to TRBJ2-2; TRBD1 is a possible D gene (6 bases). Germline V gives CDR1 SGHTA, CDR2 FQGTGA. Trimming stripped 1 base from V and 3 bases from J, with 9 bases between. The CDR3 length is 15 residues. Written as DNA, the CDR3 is TGTGCCAGCAGCTTAAACAGGGATCACACCGGGGAGCTGTTTTTT. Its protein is CASSLNRDHTGELFF.

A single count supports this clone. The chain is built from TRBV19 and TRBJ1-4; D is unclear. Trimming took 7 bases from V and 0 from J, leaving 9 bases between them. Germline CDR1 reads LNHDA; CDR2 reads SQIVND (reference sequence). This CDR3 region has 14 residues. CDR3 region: CASTQLATNEKLFF. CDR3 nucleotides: TGTGCCAGTACTCAGCTTGCAACTAATGAAAAACTGTTTTTT.

The CDR3 coding sequence is TGCAGCATTGGGAACAGGGATAATCCTGAAGCTTTCTTT. It codes for CSIGNRDNPEAFF. The gene calls are TRBV29-1 and TRBJ1-1; a weak D match, TRBD1 (6 bases). This CDR3 spans 13 amino acids. Per germline, CDR1 SQVTM and CDR2 ANQGSEA. The V gene lost 8 bases and the J gene lost 6 bases, with 19 bases spanning the gap.